This TCR beta chain stems from a study of blood T cell repertoires in COVID-19 (dated by TCRdb to the early 2020s). Looking at the study overall: Samples from collaborators originated in the United States, Italy and Spain and spanned both the acute and convalescent phases of COVID-19. Where HLA class I and class II types were available, the types were taken from metadata supplied by the sample provider, not from assay-based typing. Subjects who had been exposed to COVID-19, were actively infected with it, or had recovered from it provided the deeply sampled blood TCRbeta repertoires that made up the dataset. The repertoires were released in a freely available public database intended as a resource for research on the immune response to SARS-CoV-2. The prospective study material was composed of cDNA or gDNA derived from T cells, B-cell-depleted T cells, or PBMCs. Nearly every sample came with metadata listing a de-identified subject ID, COVID-19 status, age in years and sex. The samples were drawn from the first 160 participants of the ongoing ImmuneRACE study and from 1,254 subjects provided by 6 global collaborators. Points the paper makes about the study in general: How much clinical and demographic metadata was included differed by source and by participant, and the metadata was provided uncurated.

The immunoSEQ Assay, a bias-controlled multiplex PCR, was used to amplify TCRbeta CDR3 regions from genomic DNA. Per the authors' processing: Within the assay, amplification of reference gene primers was used to estimate how many nucleated cells each sample contained. Sequence reads were collapsed and filtered to measure the absolute abundance of every unique TCRbeta CDR3 rearrangement. For each sample, productive Simpson clonality was calculated as the square root of Simpson's diversity index over productive rearrangements. The table comes from immuneACCESS by way of TCRdb, which keeps in-frame sequences with V and J called. Part of the clones is missing from these tables; in studies checked, under half for an unresolved V gene and the rest for unknown reasons. V and J calls plus clone size are reproduced from that table; the DNA served to infer D and trimming. Across this sample there are approximately 250,000 clones, with 85% seen only once. The top ten clones comprise over 0.95% of the sample.

Note on this clone: This clone's antigen is unknown. Nothing much larger sits one base from this clone, and base qualities are not available.

Each collaborating institution followed its own protocols to collect whole blood in K2EDTA tubes. Collaborator samples were shipped for TCRbeta analysis as frozen whole blood, isolated PBMCs, or DNA extracted from either sample type. The CDR3 numbers 15 residues from cysteine through phenylalanine. Left in the record is the CDR3 DNA by itself, 45 bases read in frame from the first base. CDR1 GTSNPN and CDR2 SVGIG are derived from the germline V gene (reference sequence). Trimming leaves V shorter by 3 bases and J shorter by 2 bases, with the junction holding 9 bases beyond the gene matches. This sequence uses TRBV30 and TRBJ2-7, and TRBD2 matches 8 of the central bases. The sample comprised peripheral blood. This clonotype was sampled from a man aged 40-50 years with acute or convalescent COVID-19. The nucleotide sequence is TGTGCCTGGAGCTTTTCCGGGGGGGGCCCCTACGAGCAGTACTTC. Translated, it reads CAWSFSGGGPYEQYF.